This T cell receptor (beta chain) was profiled in a study of T cell changes during pregnancy in multiple sclerosis. This CDR3 comprises 16 residues. Germline V lookup: CDR1 SGHTA, CDR2 FQGTGA. The junction had 7 bases not matched to a gene; V was cut back by 5 bases and J by 2 bases. The repertoire was sequenced with immunoSEQ multiplex PCR; TCRdb's copy has only in-frame clones and lacks some. The top ten clones hold over 0.35% of a sample with some 120,000 clones, 90% to 96% of them seen once. V and J are TRBV7-3 and TRBJ2-1; 9 positions match TRBD1. Sequenced here: peripheral blood, sampled after pregnancy. The sequence was collected from a female donor with multiple sclerosis, enrolled in a pregnancy study. The CDR3 coding sequence is TGTGCCAGCAGCCCCGGGGGACAGGGTGCCTACAATGAGCAGTTCTTC. This gives the protein CASSPGGQGAYNEQFF.